This T cell receptor beta chain was sequenced for a study of blood T cell repertoires in COVID-19. Turning to the study itself: Sources were T cells, B-cell-depleted T cells, or PBMCs; the material itself was cDNA or gDNA.

Germline values: CDR1 SGHTA, CDR2 FQGTGA. The CDR3 runs 13 residues. V lost 5 bases and J lost 8, with 13 bases in between. In the original workflow: Amplification with reference gene primers provided the estimates of nucleated cell counts. Clones were read by immunoSEQ multiplex PCR, and TCRdb kept only the in-frame ones, dropping some. V, J and clone size were drawn from that table, and D and trimming were deduced from the DNA. The repertoire holds 300,000 to 350,000 clones, approximately 82% seen once, with around 3% in the top ten. This TCR came from a man in his thirties or forties with active or convalescent COVID-19. The material sequenced was peripheral blood. The chain uses TRBV7-3 and TRBJ2-1; a weak D match, TRBD2 (6 bases). CDR3 amino acids: CASSAWRDYEQFF. The CDR3 DNA reads as TGTGCCAGCAGCGCATGGCGGGACTATGAGCAGTTCTTC.